A single sample is the source of the 26 T cell receptor beta chains below, sequenced in a study of blood T cell repertoires in COVID-19 (dated by TCRdb to the early 2020s). The library relied on the immunoSEQ multiplex PCR assay. The table comes from immuneACCESS by way of TCRdb, which keeps in-frame sequences with V and J called. Part of the clones is missing from these tables; in studies checked, under half for an unresolved V gene and the rest for unknown reasons. This sample holds under 75,000 clones; 81% were observed only once. Under 30% of the sample goes to the ten largest clones. The source material was peripheral blood. All receptors come from an elderly woman with active or convalescent COVID-19.

The count of this clone is one. The V call is TRBV6-1, the J call TRBJ2-1; TRBD2 agrees at 16 bases. Germline CDR1 is MNHNS and CDR2 is SASEGT. The CDR3 has 21 residues. Germline trimming cut 0 bases from V and 7 bases from J; bases unmatched to any gene: 15. The CDR3 region is CASSEALPGLAGGPRVNEQFF. CDR3 nucleotides: TGTGCCAGCAGTGAAGCACTCCCGGGACTAGCGGGGGGGCCGAGGGTAAATGAGCAGTTCTTC.

The CDR3 region has the DNA TGCGCCAGCAGCCAAGATTTAAGAGGCAATCAGCCCCAGCATTTT. Residues: CASSQDLRGNQPQHF. The chain couples TRBV4-1 to TRBJ1-5; D not resolved. The CDR3 sequence is 15 residues long. V lost 0 bases, J lost 2 bases, and 8 bases lay in between. From germline, CDR1 is MGHRA and CDR2 YSYEKL.

The chain combines TRBV19 with TRBJ1-6; the D is unclear. Germline V gene lookup returns CDR1 LNHDA and CDR2 SQIVND (reference sequence). Trimming left V 7 bases short and J 5 bases short, with 12 bases between. The CDR3 runs 14 residues. In nucleotides, the CDR3 is TGTGCCAGTAAGATAGGGAGGGATAATTCACCCCTCCACTTT. As protein: CASKIGRDNSPLHF.

This sequence joins TRBV11-2 and TRBJ1-4; the D is unclear. This CDR3 spans 12 amino acids. V was cut by 6 bases and J by 10 bases, with 12 bases left in between. CDR1 is SGHAT, CDR2 FQNNGV, per germline. CDR3 sequence reads: CASSPLRGKLFF. The CDR3 coding sequence is TGTGCCAGCAGTCCGCTTCGGGGAAAACTGTTTTTT.

The table lists this clone with a few counts. The V call is TRBV7-9, the J call TRBJ2-7, with 7 bases fitting TRBD1. The CDR3 extends over 16 amino acids. J lost 0 bases, V lost 1 base, and 6 bases had no gene match. CDR1 is SEHNR and CDR2 is FQNEAQ in the germline V gene (reference sequence). For the CDR3, the DNA is TGTGCCAGCAGCTTAGGCGCCGGGACAGACTCCTACGAGCAGTACTTC. It encodes CASSLGAGTDSYEQYF.

This clone was counted once. The chain is built from TRBV2 and TRBJ1-3; no firm D call. V lost 3 bases and J 0 bases, leaving 12 bases between the germline ends. CDR3 size: 16 residues. Germline V gives CDR1 SNHLY, CDR2 FYNNEI. Here the CDR3 reads CASSEKGGLSGNTIYF. DNA for the CDR3: TGTGCCAGCAGTGAGAAAGGAGGCCTCTCTGGAAACACCATATATTTT.

This clone turned up a few times. V and J are TRBV28 and TRBJ2-3; TRBD2 agrees at 13 bases. The CDR3 runs 16 residues. J gave up 8 bases and V 5 bases, and 10 bases lay outside the gene matches. The germline V gene has CDR1 MDHEN and CDR2 SYDVKM. CDR3 nucleotide sequence: TGTGCCAGCAGTACCCGGACTAGCGGGGGAAGCAGTACGCAGTATTTT. Translated: CASSTRTSGGSSTQYF.

The count of this clone is one. The V gene is TRBV28, the J gene TRBJ1-2; D call uncertain. Trimming cost V 6 bases and J 7 bases, with 18 bases left between them. The germline V gene has CDR1 MDHEN and CDR2 SYDVKM. The CDR3 has 14 amino acids. CDR3 sequence reads: CASSPHGVISGYTF. DNA for the CDR3: TGTGCCAGCAGCCCGCACGGGGTAATTAGTGGCTACACCTTC.

The V call is TRBV3-1 (or the pseudogene TRBV3-2), the J call TRBJ1-1; no clear D. Germline CDR1 LGHDT, CDR2 YNNKEL (reference sequence). The CDR3 has 15 amino acids. Trimming cost V 1 base and J 0 bases, with 9 bases left between them. CDR3 in amino acids: CASSQVTGMNTEAFF. CDR3 nucleotides: TGTGCCAGCAGCCAAGTTACGGGGATGAACACTGAAGCTTTCTTT.

V and J are TRBV5-1 and TRBJ2-5; weak D call: TRBD2 (5 bases). Germline CDR1 is SGHRS and CDR2 is YFSETQ. The CDR3 extends over 14 amino acids. Trimming cost V 0 bases and J 5 bases, with 11 bases left between them. The CDR3 DNA is TGCGCCAGCAGCTTGGGGGCGCCGGGGGAGACCCAGTACTTC. Translation: CASSLGAPGETQYF. The full variable domain, rest sourced from reference TRBV5-1 and TRBJ2-5, is KAGVTQTPRYLIKTRGQQVTLSCSPISGHRSVSWYQQTPGQGLQFLFEYFSETQRNKGNFPGRFSGRQFSNSRSEMNVSTLELGDSALYLCASSLGAPGETQYFGPGTRLLVL.

This chain uses TRBV28 with TRBJ2-7, with TRBD1 matching over 9 bases. The V segment lost 6 bases and the J segment 4 bases; nucleotides outside the gene matches: 10. The V gene's germline CDR1 is MDHEN and CDR2 SYDVKM. The CDR3 covers 15 residues. The CDR3 DNA is TGTGCCAGCAGCCTACAGGGGGCGAGTAGGTACGAGCAGTACTTC. It codes for CASSLQGASRYEQYF.

The V and J genes are TRBV5-1 and TRBJ1-3; 9 bases agree with TRBD1. The CDR3 length is 15 residues. After removal of 4 bases from V and 2 bases from J, the junction contained 4 bases not matched to a gene. Germline V gene lookup returns CDR1 SGHRS and CDR2 YFSETQ. The CDR3: CASSPGTGTGNTIYF. CDR3 nucleotides: TGCGCCAGCAGCCCCGGGACAGGGACTGGAAACACCATATATTTT.

The V and J genes are TRBV5-1 and TRBJ1-1; D remains ambiguous. The CDR3 length is 15 residues. CDR1 is SGHRS, CDR2 YFSETQ, per germline. V lost 0 bases to trimming and J lost 0 bases, with 9 bases between them. DNA for the CDR3: TGCGCCAGCAGCTTGGATGGGCTTCTGAACACTGAAGCTTTCTTT. Translation gives CASSLDGLLNTEAFF.

The chain links TRBV5-4 to TRBJ1-1, with D perhaps matching TRBD1 (6 bases). The germline CDR1 and CDR2 sequences are SGHNT and YYREEE (reference sequence). The germline V and J ends were trimmed by 5 bases and 2 bases, with 16 bases remaining between them. CDR3 length equals 15 residues. The CDR3 loop reads CASRGAGAENTEAFF. DNA for the CDR3: TGTGCCAGCAGGGGGGCGGGGGCCGAAAACACTGAAGCTTTCTTT.

V gene TRBV5-1 combines with J gene TRBJ2-1; TRBD1 aligns across 7 bases. Germline CDR1 reads SGHRS; CDR2 reads YFSETQ. The CDR3 length is 15 residues. Unmatched junction bases numbered 11, after V lost 2 bases and J lost 9 bases. The CDR3 sequence: CASSLNDRETGEQFF. The CDR3 DNA sequence: TGCGCCAGCAGCTTAAACGACAGGGAGACCGGTGAGCAGTTCTTC.

In its sample, this clone was seen once. The genes are TRBV4-3 and TRBJ1-1; D is ambiguous. The CDR3 is 15 residues long. With 4 bases removed from V and 1 base from J, the gap between germline ends came to 13 bases. The germline CDR1 and CDR2 sequences are LGHNA and YSLEER. The CDR3 DNA follows: TGCGCCAGCAGCCCGACCATGGCGGGGAACACTGAAGCTTTCTTT. Translated, it gives CASSPTMAGNTEAFF.

The chain has TRBV10-1 and TRBJ2-5; the match to TRBD1 covers 7 bases. The CDR3 runs 15 residues. J gave up 2 bases and V 2 bases, and 5 bases lay outside the gene matches. Germline loops: CDR1 WNHNN, CDR2 SYGVQD (reference sequence). CDR3 region: CASSERTGLQETQYF. In DNA form, the CDR3 reads TGCGCCAGCAGTGAGCGGACAGGACTTCAAGAGACCCAGTACTTC.

The chain couples TRBV5-4 to TRBJ2-3; 8 bases match TRBD2. The CDR3 runs to 15 residues. J lost 5 bases, V lost 4 bases, and 9 bases had no gene match. Germline V gene sequence: CDR1 SGHNT, CDR2 YYREEE (reference sequence). The CDR3 is CASSRGGPMGDTQYF. The DNA of the CDR3 is TGTGCCAGCAGCCGGGGGGGGCCCATGGGAGATACGCAGTATTTT.

J is TRBJ2-3 and V is TRBV7-9; possible D gene TRBD1, 6 bases. CDR3 size: 15 residues. V lost 5 bases and J lost 0, with 12 bases in between. Germline loops: CDR1 SEHNR, CDR2 FQNEAQ (reference sequence). CDR3 region: CASSPGDRSTDTQYF. As DNA, the CDR3 is TGTGCCAGCAGCCCAGGCGACAGGAGCACAGATACGCAGTATTTT.

This chain joins TRBV5-1 and TRBJ2-1; no definite D call. Per germline, CDR1 SGHRS and CDR2 YFSETQ. The CDR3 is 11 amino acids. V was clipped by 3 bases and J by 6 bases, with 4 bases between them. CDR3 protein: CASSSINEQFF. In DNA, the CDR3 is TGCGCCAGCAGCTCCATCAATGAGCAGTTCTTC.

This chain connects TRBV5-3 to TRBJ2-1, with 10 bases matching TRBD2. TRBV5-3 is identified as an open reading frame with a role that is uncertain. The CDR3 is 15 amino acids. V was clipped by 4 bases and J by 4 bases; unmatched bases: 5. CDR3 amino acids: CARSAAGGFYNEQFF. The CDR3 region has the DNA TGTGCCAGAAGCGCAGCGGGGGGGTTTTACAATGAGCAGTTCTTC.

V is TRBV5-1 and J is TRBJ1-6; TRBD1 is a possible D gene (5 bases). The CDR3 totals 12 residues. The germline CDR1 and CDR2 sequences are SGHRS and YFSETQ. Trimming took off 10 bases at V and 13 bases at J, with 18 bases between the two ends. The CDR3 spells CAPPYQGFPLHF. Written as DNA, the CDR3 is TGCGCCCCCCCCTATCAGGGATTCCCCCTCCACTTT.

The chain is built from TRBV7-2 and TRBJ2-7; TRBD2 aligns across 11 bases. CDR1 is SGHTA and CDR2 is FQGNSA in the germline V gene. Trimming at V came to 6 bases and at J to 1 base, leaving 5 bases not matched to a gene. The CDR3 covers 15 residues. This chain's CDR3 is CASSSIAGGSYEQYF. CDR3 DNA sequence: TGTGCCAGCAGTAGTATAGCGGGGGGGTCCTACGAGCAGTACTTC.

V gene TRBV19 combines with J gene TRBJ1-5; 12 nucleotides align to TRBD1. The CDR3 spans 17 residues. Looked up from germline, CDR1 is LNHDA and CDR2 is SQIVND (reference sequence). V dropped 2 bases and J dropped 7; count of bases not matched to a gene: 9. The CDR3 here is CASSIISGTGGGQPQHF. The DNA for the CDR3 is TGTGCCAGTAGTATAATATCCGGGACAGGGGGCGGACAGCCCCAGCATTTT.

V is TRBV11-2 and J is TRBJ1-5, with TRBD1 matching 9 bases. V dropped 4 bases and J dropped 0; count of bases not matched to a gene: 13. The CDR3 is made up of 19 amino acids. Germline lookup yields CDR1 SGHAT and CDR2 FQNNGV. This CDR3 is CASSSNAGTGKYSNQPQHF. The CDR3 DNA is TGTGCCAGCAGCTCAAACGCCGGGACAGGGAAATATAGCAATCAGCCCCAGCATTTT. Filled out from reference TRBV11-2 and TRBJ1-5, the complete variable domain reads EAGVAQSPRYKIIEKRQSVAFWCNPISGHATLYWYQQILGQGPKLLIQFQNNGVVDDSQLPKDRFSAERLKGVDSTLKIQPAKLEDSAVYLCASSSNAGTGKYSNQPQHFGDGTRLSIL.

V gene TRBV19 combines with J gene TRBJ2-1; 7 bases are a match to TRBD1. The CDR3 totals 13 residues. CDR1 and CDR2 from the germline V gene are LNHDA and SQIVND (reference sequence). Trimming cost V 10 bases and J 3 bases; bases outside gene matches: 6. CDR3 sequence (DNA): TGTGCCACCTCCGACAGGGACTACAATGAGCAGTTCTTC. It is translated as CATSDRDYNEQFF.